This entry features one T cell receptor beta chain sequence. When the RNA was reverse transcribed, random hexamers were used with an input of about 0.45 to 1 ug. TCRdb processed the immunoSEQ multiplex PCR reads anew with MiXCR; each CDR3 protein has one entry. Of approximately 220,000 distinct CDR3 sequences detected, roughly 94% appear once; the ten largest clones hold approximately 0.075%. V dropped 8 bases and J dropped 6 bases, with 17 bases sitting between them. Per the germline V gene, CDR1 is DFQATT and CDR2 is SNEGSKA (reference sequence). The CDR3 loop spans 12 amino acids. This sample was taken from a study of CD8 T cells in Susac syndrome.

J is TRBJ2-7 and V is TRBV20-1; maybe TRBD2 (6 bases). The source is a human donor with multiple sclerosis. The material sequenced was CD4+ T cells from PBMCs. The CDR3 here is CSTPGTRSEQYV. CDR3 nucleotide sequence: TGCAGTACGCCCGGGACTCGAAGCGAGCAGTACGTC.